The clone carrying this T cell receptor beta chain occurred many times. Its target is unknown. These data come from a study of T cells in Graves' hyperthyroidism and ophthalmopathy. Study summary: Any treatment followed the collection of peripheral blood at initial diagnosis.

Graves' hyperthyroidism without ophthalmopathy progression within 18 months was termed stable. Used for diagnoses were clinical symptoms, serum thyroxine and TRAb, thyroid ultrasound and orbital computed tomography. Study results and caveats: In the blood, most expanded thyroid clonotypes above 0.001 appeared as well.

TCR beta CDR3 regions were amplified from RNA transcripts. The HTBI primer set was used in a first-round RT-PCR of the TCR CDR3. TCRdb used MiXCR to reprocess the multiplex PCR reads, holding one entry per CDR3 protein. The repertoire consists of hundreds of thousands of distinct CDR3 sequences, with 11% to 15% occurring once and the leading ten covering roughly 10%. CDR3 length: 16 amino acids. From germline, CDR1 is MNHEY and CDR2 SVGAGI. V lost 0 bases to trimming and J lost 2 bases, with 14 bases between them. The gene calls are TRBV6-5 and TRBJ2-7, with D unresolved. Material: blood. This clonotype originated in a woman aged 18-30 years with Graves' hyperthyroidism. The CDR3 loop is CASSYSRDTAAYEQYF. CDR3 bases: TGTGCCAGCAGTTACTCGAGAGATACCGCGGCCTACGAGCAGTACTTC.